This entry concerns a single TCR beta chain. This specimen comes from a study of CD8 T cells in Susac syndrome. Germline assignment: CDR1 MGHRA and CDR2 YSYEKL. This CDR3 has 14 residues. V lost 2 bases, J lost 1 base, and 8 bases lay in between. After extraction with the RNeasy kit, about 0.5 to 1 ug of the RNA was reverse transcribed using random hexamers. immunoSEQ multiplex PCR amplified TCR beta CDR3 across 54 Vbeta, 13 Jbeta. TCRdb reanalysed the immunoSEQ multiplex PCR reads using MiXCR and keeps one entry per CDR3 protein. The sample has 95,000 to 150,000 distinct CDR3 sequences, over 85% seen once.

The TCR comes from a human donor with multiple sclerosis. The rearrangement links TRBV4-1 to TRBJ1-2; D is perhaps TRBD1 (6 bases). Sequencing used CD8+ T cells from PBMCs. This CDR3 is CASSQIQGNYGYTF. For the CDR3, the DNA is TGCGCCAGCAGCCAAATACAGGGTAACTATGGCTACACCTTC.